This is a list of T cell receptor beta chains from one sample in a study of blood T cell repertoires in COVID-19. Generated by immunoSEQ multiplex PCR, the TCRdb table keeps only in-frame clones and is missing some. The data show nearly 80,000 clones, with around nine tenths seen just once and roughly 0.78% held by the top ten. Sequencing was carried out using peripheral blood. All receptors come from a woman of 80 years or more with acute or convalescent COVID-19. Both conserved end residues are part of each CDR3. D genes are given only for firm matches. Size is stated for part of the rows, as once, few or many counts, or as a class when the clone is expanded.

D	size	V	J	DNA	CDR3
TRBD1	.	TRBV5-8	TRBJ2-7	TGTGCCAGCAGCTTGGCAGGGGGCATCGGCGAGCAGTACTTC	CASSLAGGIGEQYF
.	.	TRBV5-6	TRBJ1-2	TGTGCCAGCAGCTTGTCCGGAGCCTATGGCTACACCTTC	CASSLSGAYGYTF
.	once	TRBV15	TRBJ2-7	TGTGCCACCAGCAGAGTGCGGGCCCCCACCTACGAGCAGTACTTC	CATSRVRAPTYEQYF
.	.	TRBV19	TRBJ2-2	TGTGCCAGTACGGGACAAGCGAACACCGGGGAGCTGTTTTTT	CASTGQANTGELFF
TRBD1	.	TRBV5-1	TRBJ2-3	TGCGCCAGCCGCGAGACAGGGGGAACAGATACGCAGTATTTT	CASRETGGTDTQYF
.	.	TRBV2	TRBJ1-1	TGTGCCAGCTACCCCCCGGGGAACACTGAAGCTTTCTTT	CASYPPGNTEAFF
TRBD1	.	TRBV15	TRBJ2-5	TGTGCCACCAGCAGACAGGGGGCCCGCCAAGAGACCCAGTACTTC	CATSRQGARQETQYF
.	.	TRBV5-4	TRBJ1-1	TGTGCCAGCAGCCTGGACCTACAGGGGAACACTGAAGCTTTCTTT	CASSLDLQGNTEAFF
.	.	TRBV6-4	TRBJ2-7	TGTGCCAGCAGTCTTTTGTTCGGGTCGGGGGAGCAGTACTTC	CASSLLFGSGEQYF
.	.	TRBV18	TRBJ1-6	TGTGCCAGCTCACCAGGCGGACAGTATAATTCACCCCTCCACTTT	CASSPGGQYNSPLHF
TRBD2	.	TRBV23-1	TRBJ2-1	TGCGCCAGCAGTCATCCCGGGGATCATGAGCCTAGCGGGAGTTACAATGAGCAGTTCTTC	CASSHPGDHEPSGSYNEQFF
.	.	TRBV28	TRBJ2-2	TGTGCCAGCAGGGCAGGGGCGACGTCCGGGGAGCTGTTTTTT	CASRAGATSGELFF
.	.	TRBV4-3	TRBJ1-2	TGCGCCAGCAGCCAAGTGGTGGACTCCACTCGGTATGGCTACACCTTC	CASSQVVDSTRYGYTF
TRBD1	.	TRBV19	TRBJ1-3	TGTGCCAGTAGAGATACTGGAAGGGGGCGAATCTCTGGAAACACCATATATTTT	CASRDTGRGRISGNTIYF
.	.	TRBV5-1	TRBJ2-6	TGCGCCAGCAGCTTGGGGGGTAGCGAATCTGGGGCCAACGTCCTGACTTTC	CASSLGGSESGANVLTF
.	.	TRBV7-9	TRBJ1-1	TGTGCCAGCAGCCAAGCTGGTGAAGCTTTCTTT	CASSQAGEAFF
.	.	TRBV9	TRBJ2-3	TGTGCCAGCAGTCATATAGCGAGTACTACAGATACGCAGTATTTT	CASSHIASTTDTQYF
TRBD1	once	TRBV19	TRBJ2-7	TGTGCCAGTAGTCCCTGGGACAGGGGCTCCTACGAGCAGTACTTC	CASSPWDRGSYEQYF
TRBD1	.	TRBV9	TRBJ1-3	TGTGCCAGCAGGGCTGGGACAGGTCGGGGAAACACCATATATTTT	CASRAGTGRGNTIYF
TRBD2	.	TRBV7-2	TRBJ2-3	TGTGCCAGCAGCTTAGCTCCTACGACTAGCGGGGGGTCAGATACGCAGTATTTT	CASSLAPTTSGGSDTQYF
.	.	TRBV6-5	TRBJ1-5	TGTGCCAGCAGCTCCGCCCGGGGGATGCAGCCCCAGCATTTT	CASSSARGMQPQHF